This T cell receptor beta chain was obtained from a study of regulatory T cells in long-lasting Graves disease. As to this clonotype: A much larger clone lies one base from this, so it may be a read error.

Specified time point: newly diagnosed GD, antithyroid drugs for less than 3 months. Making the TCR library involved RNA that had been extracted from PBMCs. In building TCR beta libraries, iRepertoire HTBI primers were used together with Arm-PCR of CDR3 regions. A single record per CDR3 protein comes from TCRdb applying MiXCR to the multiplex PCR reads. The repertoire consists of 360,000 or so distinct CDR3 sequences, with around 15% occurring once and the leading ten covering 20%. The CDR3 has 16 amino acids. Germline V gene data show CDR1 as PRHDT and CDR2 as FYEKMQ (reference sequence). The sample was also linked to a second study, of T cells in Graves' hyperthyroidism and ophthalmopathy. This second study notes: The TCR CDR3 was amplified in a first-round RT-PCR using the HTBI primer set.

The sequencing here drew on peripheral blood mononuclear cells (PBMCs), taken at new diagnosis, from a patient treated with antithyroid drugs. The chain has TRBV13 and TRBJ2-2; D perhaps matches TRBD1 (6 bases). This clonotype was sampled from a woman under 30 with Graves disease. The CDR3: CASSRRTGIDTGEPFF. Written as DNA, the CDR3 is TGTGCCAGCAGTCGACGAACAGGGATAGACACCGGGGAGCCGTTTTTT.